This TCR beta chain was observed in a study of cytomegalovirus exposure and HLA in healthy donors. A multiplex PCR was run with 60 Vbeta primers and 13 Jbeta primers. Repertoires were generated with immunoSEQ multiplex PCR, while TCRdb's copy carries only in-frame clones and drops some. This table holds 160,000 or so clones, 80% to 90% found once. This clone was seen a few times. This CDR3 comprises 13 residues. Trimming removed 7 bases from V and 1 base from J, with 10 bases in between. From germline, CDR1 is MNHEY and CDR2 SVGAGI. What was sequenced was PBMCs. The chain links TRBV6-5 to TRBJ1-1; D is unclear. The clonotype originates from a woman in her forties or fifties in good health and CMV-seronegative. In DNA, the CDR3 is TGTGCCAGCACTAACGATAGGAACACTGAAGCTTTCTTT. This translates into CASTNDRNTEAFF.